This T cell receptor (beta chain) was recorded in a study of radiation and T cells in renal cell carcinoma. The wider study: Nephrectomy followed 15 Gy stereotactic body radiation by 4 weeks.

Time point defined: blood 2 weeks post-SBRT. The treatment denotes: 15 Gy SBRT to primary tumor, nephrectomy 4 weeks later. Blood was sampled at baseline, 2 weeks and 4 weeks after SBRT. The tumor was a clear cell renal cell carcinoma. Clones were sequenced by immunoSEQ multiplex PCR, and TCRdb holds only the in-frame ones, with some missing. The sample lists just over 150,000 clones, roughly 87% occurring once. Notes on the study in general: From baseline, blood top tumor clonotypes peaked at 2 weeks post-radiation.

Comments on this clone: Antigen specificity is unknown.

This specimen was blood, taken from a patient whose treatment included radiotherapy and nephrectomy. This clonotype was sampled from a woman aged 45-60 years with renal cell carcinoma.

CDR3 loop: CASSIGHTQYF. For the CDR3, the DNA is TGTGCCAGTAGTATAGGGCATACGCAGTATTTT. This sequence joins TRBV19 and TRBJ2-3; D uncertain. V lost 1 base to trimming and J lost 7 bases, with 3 bases between them. The germline CDR1 and CDR2 sequences are LNHDA and SQIVND (reference sequence). This CDR3 spans 11 amino acids.